This T cell receptor beta chain originates from a study of regulatory T cells in long-lasting Graves disease (dated by TCRdb to the early 2020s). Looking at the study overall: To count as having persistent Graves' disease, a patient had to have received antithyroid drug treatment for over 5 years with TSH receptor autoantibodies remaining persistently positive. The study was registered as a clinical trial and conducted in China. TCR sequencing covered 13 persistent and roughly 20 newly diagnosed Graves' disease patients, 33 samples in total. On average, persistent Graves' disease patients in the clinical cohort had been on antithyroid drugs for around ten years. This study used TCR sequencing and RNA sequencing of peripheral blood to compare persistent Graves' disease patients against newly diagnosed Graves' disease patients.

V is shortened by 7 bases, J by 3 bases, and the region joining them spans 15 bases. CDR3 length: 14 amino acids, cysteine to phenylalanine. Just CDR3 DNA is preserved here, 42 bases in frame from base 1. The library was obtained by multiplex PCR. Sequencing relied on an Illumina HiSeq 4000. iRepertoire HTBI primers and Arm-PCR amplification of CDR3 regions were used to construct TCR beta libraries. PCR products were gel purified before sequencing. Under the source paper's analysis protocol: Gene usage analysis of CDR3 amino acid clonotypes used the 55 to 65 TRBV and some 13 TRBJ segments found across samples. Filtered high-quality paired reads were merged into contigs using COPE and FqMerger. BLAST was used to align contigs to IMGT TRBV, TRBD and TRBJ reference genes, and CDR3 was defined according to IMGT. Clonotypes above 0.1% frequency were classified as highly expanded clones. Shannon entropy was used to measure repertoire diversity, and the Gini coefficient was used to measure V-J evenness. A clonotype found in more than one individual was treated as public. TCRdb cleaned the public reads at Q25 with fastp, built clones with MiXCR and kept in-frame beta chains. Identical CDR3 protein sequences are pooled into one entry, listed with their most common genes and DNA. It is TCRdb's table, rather than the study itself, that gives the V and J calls and clone size. A total of about 310,000 distinct CDR3 sequences appear in this sample, 20% to 25% of them only once. Of the sample, more than 50% falls within the top ten clones.

The label giving this sample's time point can be read as: persistent/refractory GD, antithyroid drugs over 5 years with positive TRAb. For both TCR sequencing and RNA sequencing, RNA was extracted from PBMCs using TRIzol. Graves' disease was diagnosed according to American Thyroid Association guidelines. Patients for the study were recruited at an endocrinology department in Xi'an, China. Each patient gave around 9 milliliters of peripheral blood, collected in an EDTA anticoagulant tube. Ficoll Paque Plus density gradient separation was used to isolate PBMCs, and no further T cell sorting was performed. An Agilent 2100 Bioanalyzer and agarose gel were used to check RNA quality, while a NanoDrop 2000 measured RNA concentration. About this clonotype itself: The antigen it binds to is not known. A much larger clone differs by one base, so this may be a read error.

Overall results and qualifications from the work: Persistent patients shared more public clonotypes among themselves (roughly 2,700) than newly diagnosed patients did (over 900). Only the TCR beta chain was sequenced and analyzed. The authors acknowledged the small sample size as a limitation that may reduce accuracy. Peripheral blood alone was examined, since thyroid tissue, which constituted the primary lesion, could not be accessed. TRBV28, TRBJ1-2 and TRBJ2-5 were preferentially used in persistent disease, while TRBV20-1 and TRBJ2-1 were favored in newly diagnosed disease. Compared with newly diagnosed patients, patients with persistent Graves' disease had lower TCR Shannon entropy and fewer highly expanded clones, which suggests clonal expansion.

The source was peripheral blood mononuclear cells (PBMCs), collected when the disease was refractory, from a patient treated with antithyroid drugs. This receptor was taken from a female donor with Graves disease. The rearrangement joined TRBV12-3 or TRBV12-4 to TRBJ1-2; the D gene identity is not certain. The nucleotide sequence reads as follows: TGTGCCAGCACCACGTTGATCGCAGACTATGGCTACACCTTC. This gives the protein CASTTLIADYGYTF.